This T cell receptor (beta chain) was recorded in a study of cytomegalovirus exposure and HLA in healthy donors. V lost 5 bases, J lost 7 bases, and 6 bases lay in between. The CDR3 runs to 11 residues. The V gene's germline CDR1 is SGHTA and CDR2 FQGTGA. It was with 60 Vbeta and 13 Jbeta primers that the PCR ran. Generated by immunoSEQ multiplex PCR, the TCRdb table keeps only in-frame clones and is missing some. The sample carries about 140,000 clones, roughly 81% recorded once. This TCR was recovered from a female donor in good health and CMV-seronegative. This chain uses TRBV7-3 with TRBJ2-4; D is possibly TRBD1 (6 bases). The sequencing sample was made of PBMCs. The CDR3 spells CASSQGNIQYF. CDR3 DNA: TGTGCCAGCAGCCAGGGGAACATTCAGTACTTC.